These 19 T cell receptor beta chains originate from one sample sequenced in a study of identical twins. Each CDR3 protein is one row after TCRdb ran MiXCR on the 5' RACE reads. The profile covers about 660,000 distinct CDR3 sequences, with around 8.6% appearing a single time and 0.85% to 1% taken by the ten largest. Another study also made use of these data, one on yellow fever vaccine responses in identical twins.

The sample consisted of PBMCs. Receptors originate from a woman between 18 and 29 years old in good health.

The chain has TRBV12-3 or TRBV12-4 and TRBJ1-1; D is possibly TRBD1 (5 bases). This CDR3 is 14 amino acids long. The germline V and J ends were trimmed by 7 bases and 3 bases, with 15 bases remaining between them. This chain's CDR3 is CASTPQGRDTEAFF. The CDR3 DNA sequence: TGTGCCAGCACTCCCCAGGGCAGGGACACTGAAGCTTTCTTT.

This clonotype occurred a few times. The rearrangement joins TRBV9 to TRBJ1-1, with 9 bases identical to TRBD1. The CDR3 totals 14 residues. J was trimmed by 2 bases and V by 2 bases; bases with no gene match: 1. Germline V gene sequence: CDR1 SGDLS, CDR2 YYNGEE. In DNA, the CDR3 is TGTGCCAGCAGCGTGGACAGGGGAAACACTGAAGCTTTCTTT. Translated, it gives CASSVDRGNTEAFF. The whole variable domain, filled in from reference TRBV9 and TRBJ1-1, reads DSGVTQTPKHLITATGQRVTLRCSPRSGDLSVYWYQQSLDQGLQFLIQYYNGEERAKGNILERFSAQQFPDLHSELNLSSLELGDSALYFCASSVDRGNTEAFFGQGTRLTVV.

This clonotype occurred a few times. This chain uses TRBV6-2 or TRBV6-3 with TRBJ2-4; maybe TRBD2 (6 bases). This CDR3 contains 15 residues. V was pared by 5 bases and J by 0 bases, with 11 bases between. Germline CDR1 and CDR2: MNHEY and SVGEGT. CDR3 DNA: TGTGCCAGCAGTAGACCGGGACTAGCCAAAAACATTCAGTACTTC. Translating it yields CASSRPGLAKNIQYF.

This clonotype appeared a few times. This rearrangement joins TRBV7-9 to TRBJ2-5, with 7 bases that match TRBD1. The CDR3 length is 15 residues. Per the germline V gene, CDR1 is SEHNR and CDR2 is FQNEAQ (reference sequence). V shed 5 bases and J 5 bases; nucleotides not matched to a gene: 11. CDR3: CASSPDRVYVETQYF. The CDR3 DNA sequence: TGTGCCAGCAGCCCCGACAGGGTATATGTTGAGACCCAGTACTTC.

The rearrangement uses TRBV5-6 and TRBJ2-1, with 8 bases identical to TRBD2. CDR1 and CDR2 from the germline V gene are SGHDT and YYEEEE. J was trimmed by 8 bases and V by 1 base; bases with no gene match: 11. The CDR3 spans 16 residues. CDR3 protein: CASSLIGTRPLDEQFF. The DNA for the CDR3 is TGTGCCAGCAGCTTGATCGGGACTAGACCACTTGATGAGCAGTTCTTC.

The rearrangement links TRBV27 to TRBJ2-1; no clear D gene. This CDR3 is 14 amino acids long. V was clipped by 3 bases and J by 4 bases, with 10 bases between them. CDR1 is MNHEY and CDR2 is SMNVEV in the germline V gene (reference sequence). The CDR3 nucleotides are TGTGCCAGCAGTTTGGGATCCCTGTACAATGAGCAGTTCTTC. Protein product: CASSLGSLYNEQFF.

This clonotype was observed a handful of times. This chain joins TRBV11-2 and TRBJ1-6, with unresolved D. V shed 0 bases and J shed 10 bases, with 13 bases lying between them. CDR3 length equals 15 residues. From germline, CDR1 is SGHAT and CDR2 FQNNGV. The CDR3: CASSLEFVSGSPLHF. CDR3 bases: TGTGCCAGCAGCTTAGAATTTGTGTCGGGGTCACCCCTCCACTTT.

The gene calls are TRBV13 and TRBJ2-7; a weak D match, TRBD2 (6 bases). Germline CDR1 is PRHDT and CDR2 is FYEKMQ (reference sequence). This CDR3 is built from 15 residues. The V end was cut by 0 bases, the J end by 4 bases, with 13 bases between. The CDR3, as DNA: TGTGCCAGCAGCTTAGGCCTAGGGGACTCTTACGAGCAGTACTTC. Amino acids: CASSLGLGDSYEQYF.

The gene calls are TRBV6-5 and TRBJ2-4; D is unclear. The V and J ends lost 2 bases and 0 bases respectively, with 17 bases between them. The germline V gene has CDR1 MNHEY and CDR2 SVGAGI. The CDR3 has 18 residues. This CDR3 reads CASSYENLETLAKNIQYF. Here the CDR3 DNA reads TGTGCCAGCAGTTACGAAAATTTGGAGACCTTAGCCAAAAACATTCAGTACTTC.

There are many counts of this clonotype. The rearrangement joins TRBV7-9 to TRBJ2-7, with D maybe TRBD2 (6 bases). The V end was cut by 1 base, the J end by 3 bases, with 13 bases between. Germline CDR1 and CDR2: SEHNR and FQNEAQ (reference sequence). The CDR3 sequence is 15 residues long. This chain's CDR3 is CASSLEEGTNYEQYF. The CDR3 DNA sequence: TGTGCCAGCAGCTTAGAGGAGGGTACGAACTACGAGCAGTACTTC.

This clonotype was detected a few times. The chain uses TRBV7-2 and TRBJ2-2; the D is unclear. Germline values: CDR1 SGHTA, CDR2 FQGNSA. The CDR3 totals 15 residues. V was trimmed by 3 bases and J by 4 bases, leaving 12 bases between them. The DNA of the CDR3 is TGTGCCAGCAGCTTGGCCATGGTCGGCACCGGGGAGCTGTTTTTT. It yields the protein CASSLAMVGTGELFF.

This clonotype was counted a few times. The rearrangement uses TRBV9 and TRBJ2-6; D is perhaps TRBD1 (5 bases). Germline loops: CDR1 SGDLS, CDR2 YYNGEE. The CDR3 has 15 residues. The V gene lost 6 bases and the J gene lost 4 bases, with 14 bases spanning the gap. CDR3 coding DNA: TGTGCCAGCAAGGTAGGGGATAGAGGGGCCAACGTCCTGACTTTC. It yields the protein CASKVGDRGANVLTF.

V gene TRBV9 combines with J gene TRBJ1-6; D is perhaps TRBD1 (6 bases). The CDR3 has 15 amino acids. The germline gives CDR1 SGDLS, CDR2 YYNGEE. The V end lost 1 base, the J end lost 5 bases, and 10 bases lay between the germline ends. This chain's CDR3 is CASSVTDSNNSPLHF. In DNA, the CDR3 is TGTGCCAGCAGCGTAACGGACAGTAATAATTCACCCCTCCACTTT.

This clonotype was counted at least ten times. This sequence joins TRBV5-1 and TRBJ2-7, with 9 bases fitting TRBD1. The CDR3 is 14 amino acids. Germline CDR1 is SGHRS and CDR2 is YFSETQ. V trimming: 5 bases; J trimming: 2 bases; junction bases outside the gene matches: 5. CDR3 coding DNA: TGCGCCAGCAGGCGGACAGGGGATGCCTACGAGCAGTACTTC. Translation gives CASRRTGDAYEQYF.

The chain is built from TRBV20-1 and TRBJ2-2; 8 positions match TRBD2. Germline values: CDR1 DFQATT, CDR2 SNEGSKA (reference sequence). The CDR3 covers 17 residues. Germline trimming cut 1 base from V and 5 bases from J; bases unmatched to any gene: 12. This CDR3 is CSARVGTSRGGTGELFF. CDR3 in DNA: TGCAGTGCTAGAGTGGGAACTAGCCGGGGGGGTACCGGGGAGCTGTTTTTT.

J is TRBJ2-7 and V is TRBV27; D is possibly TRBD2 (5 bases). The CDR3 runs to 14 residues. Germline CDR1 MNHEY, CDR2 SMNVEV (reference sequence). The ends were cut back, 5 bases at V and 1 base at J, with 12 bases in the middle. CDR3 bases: TGTGCCAGCAGTCCCGGACTTAAATCCTACGAGCAGTACTTC. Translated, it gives CASSPGLKSYEQYF.

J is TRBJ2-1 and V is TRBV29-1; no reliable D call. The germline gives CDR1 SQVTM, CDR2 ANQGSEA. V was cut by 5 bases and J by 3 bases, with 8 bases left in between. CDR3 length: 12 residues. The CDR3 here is CSVPEYYNEQFF. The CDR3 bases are TGCAGCGTTCCAGAATACTACAATGAGCAGTTCTTC.

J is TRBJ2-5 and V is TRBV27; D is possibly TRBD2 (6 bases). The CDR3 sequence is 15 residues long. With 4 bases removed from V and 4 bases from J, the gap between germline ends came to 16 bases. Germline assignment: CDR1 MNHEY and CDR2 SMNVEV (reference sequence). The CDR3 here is CASSWTGTLRETQYF. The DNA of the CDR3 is TGTGCCAGCAGTTGGACCGGGACTTTGAGAGAGACCCAGTACTTC.

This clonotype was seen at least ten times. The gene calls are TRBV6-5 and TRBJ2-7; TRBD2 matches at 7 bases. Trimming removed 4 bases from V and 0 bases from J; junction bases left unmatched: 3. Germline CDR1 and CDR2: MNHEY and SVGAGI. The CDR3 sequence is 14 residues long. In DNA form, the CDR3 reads TGTGCCAGCAGTTTAGGGACTAACTCCTACGAGCAGTACTTC. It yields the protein CASSLGTNSYEQYF.